This T cell receptor (beta chain) came from a study of blood T cell repertoires in COVID-19. Study in general: Some COVID-19 samples were acute and others convalescent; all came from the United States, Italy and Spain. From T cells, B-cell-depleted T cells, or PBMCs came the material, which was cDNA or gDNA.

Trimming left V 5 bases short and J 6 bases short, with 13 bases between. There are 14 residues in the CDR3. Germline assignment: CDR1 LGHNA and CDR2 YNFKEQ. Original methodology: By means of reference gene primer amplification, nucleated cell counts were estimated. Assay used: immunoSEQ multiplex PCR; TCRdb lists only in-frame clones, some missing. That table furnishes V, J and clone size, whereas the DNA furnished D and trimming. This sample has 160,000 or so clones, with about 88% found just once. This rearrangement joins TRBV4-2 to TRBJ2-2; TRBD1 is a possible D gene (5 bases). This clonotype was sampled from a woman of 80 years or more with acute or convalescent COVID-19. Input material: peripheral blood. The CDR3 spells CASSGVQGPGELFF. For the CDR3, the DNA is TGTGCCAGCAGCGGGGTTCAGGGTCCCGGGGAGCTGTTTTTT.